This passage covers 30 T cell receptor beta chains from one sample sequenced in a study of T cell repertoires in cytomegalovirus infection (dated by TCRdb to the late 2010s). Reading the label with the study, this specimen's treatment or condition is: in vitro stimulation with specific CMV peptide epitopes to enrich CMV-specific T cells. The listed sequencing device is Illumina HiSeq 1500. The raw public reads went through TCRdb reprocessing: fastp at Q25, MiXCR clone calling, in-frame beta chains kept. Each CDR3 protein appears once, grouped with its most common genes and DNA. This sample is represented by hundreds of thousands of distinct CDR3 sequences; roughly a third of them were singletons. Roughly a sixth of the sample is in the top ten clones. Their antigens are not known. The starting material was cultured PBMCs, obtained from culture after CMV antigen stimulation. These TCRs come from a human donor in good health (CMV status not recorded). Some clones in this sample may be carry-over from other donors' samples.

This clonotype occurred a few times. The CDR3 is CASTPSGGMETQYF. The CDR3 coding sequence is TGTGCCAGCACCCCGTCAGGGGGGATGGAGACCCAGTACTTC. The V gene is TRBV5-4, the J gene TRBJ2-5; a weak D match, TRBD1 (7 bases). There are 14 residues in the CDR3. Germline V gene sequence: CDR1 SGHNT, CDR2 YYREEE (reference sequence). V was trimmed by 6 bases and J by 5 bases, leaving 17 bases between them.

V and J are TRBV19 and TRBJ1-5; 7 positions agree with TRBD1. The V gene's germline CDR1 is LNHDA and CDR2 SQIVND (reference sequence). This CDR3 is built from 14 residues. V shed 6 bases, J shed 7 bases, and the junction held 9 bases outside the gene matches. The CDR3 protein is CASRMTGSEQPQHF. In DNA, the CDR3 is TGTGCCAGTAGGATGACAGGGTCTGAACAGCCCCAGCATTTT.

The CDR3 reads CASSSLWEKNNEQFF. CDR3 nucleotide sequence: TGTGCCAGCAGCTCCTTGTGGGAGAAAAACAATGAGCAGTTCTTC. The rearrangement links TRBV7-6 to TRBJ2-1, with D tentatively TRBD2 (5 bases). The CDR3 extends over 15 amino acids. CDR1 SGHVS and CDR2 FNYEAQ come from the germline V gene. V was shortened by 4 bases and J by 5 bases, with 15 bases between the two germline ends.

This clonotype was picked up a small number of times. The chain combines TRBV7-2 with TRBJ1-1, with 7 bases matching TRBD1. Germline lookup yields CDR1 SGHTA and CDR2 FQGNSA. The trim removed 4 bases at V and 10 bases at J, leaving 6 bases unmatched. The CDR3 has 12 amino acids. The CDR3 bases are TGTGCCAGCAGCTCAGACAGGGCCGGAGCTTTCTTT. It translates to CASSSDRAGAFF.

The chain carries TRBV5-1 and TRBJ2-1, with TRBD2 matching 15 bases. V was pared by 4 bases and J by 10 bases, with 6 bases of the junction left unmatched. Germline V gene data show CDR1 as SGHRS and CDR2 as YFSETQ. The CDR3 is made up of 15 amino acids. The CDR3 region has the DNA TGCGCCAGCAGCGGCGAAGGACTAGCGGGAGGGGAGCAGTTCTTC. Translating it yields CASSGEGLAGGEQFF. Combining the CDR3 with reference TRBV5-1 and TRBJ2-1 gives the whole variable domain KAGVTQTPRYLIKTRGQQVTLSCSPISGHRSVSWYQQTPGQGLQFLFEYFSETQRNKGNFPGRFSGRQFSNSRSEMNVSTLELGDSALYLCASSGEGLAGGEQFFGPGTRLTVL.

The CDR3 nucleotides are TGCAGCGTTGTGAGCGGGAAGAACTCATACGAGCAGTACGTC. This translates into CSVVSGKNSYEQYV. This chain uses TRBV29-1 with TRBJ2-7; TRBD2 matches 7 bases. The ends lost 4 bases at V and 4 bases at J; junction bases unmatched: 10. Germline V gene sequence: CDR1 SQVTM, CDR2 ANQGSEA. CDR3 length: 14 amino acids.

This clonotype was picked up a small number of times. The rearrangement joins TRBV6-2 or TRBV6-3 to TRBJ2-1; maybe TRBD2 (6 bases). This CDR3 comprises 14 residues. Trimming removed 5 bases from V and 6 bases from J, with 14 bases in between. Per germline, CDR1 MNHEY and CDR2 SVGEGT. The CDR3 DNA is TGTGCCAGCAGTGTGGGCGGGATGGGCAATGAGCAGTTCTTC. It translates to CASSVGGMGNEQFF.

This chain connects TRBV20-1 to TRBJ2-1; a possible D gene is TRBD1 (5 bases). CDR3 length: 14 residues. The V gene's germline CDR1 is DFQATT and CDR2 SNEGSKA (reference sequence). Trimming removed 5 bases from V and 2 bases from J, with 13 bases in between. CDR3 nucleotides: TGCAGTGCTCTTGGGCCAGGGCCCTACAATGAGCAGTTCTTC. It is translated as CSALGPGPYNEQFF.

This chain links TRBV7-9 with TRBJ2-1; no reliable D call. V was cut by 1 base and J by 10 bases, with 8 bases left in between. Germline CDR1 reads SEHNR; CDR2 reads FQNEAQ (reference sequence). This CDR3 has 12 amino acids. CDR3 region: CASSLVPGEQFF. The CDR3 DNA reads TGTGCCAGCAGCTTAGTCCCCGGCGAGCAGTTCTTC.

This clonotype showed up just a few times. The V gene is TRBV6-1, the J gene TRBJ2-1, with 8 bases matching TRBD2. Germline V gives CDR1 MNHNS, CDR2 SASEGT. CDR3 length: 15 residues. Germline trimming cut 6 bases from V and 4 bases from J; bases unmatched to any gene: 8. The CDR3, as DNA: TGTGCCAGCAGGGCGCCTAGCGGGTCTTACAATGAGCAGTTCTTC. Its translation is CASRAPSGSYNEQFF.

This clonotype has a handful of counts. V usage is TRBV18 and J usage is TRBJ2-2; no definite D call. The CDR3 sequence is 16 residues long. Trimming removed 0 bases from V and 1 base from J, with 9 bases in between. The germline gives CDR1 KGHSH, CDR2 LQKENI. CDR3 nucleotide sequence: TGTGCCAGCTCACCACCTCGGTCGCGGAACACCGGGGAGCTGTTTTTT. It translates to CASSPPRSRNTGELFF.

This clonotype has only a few counts. The V and J genes are TRBV4-3 and TRBJ2-1; 7 bases line up with TRBD2. V shed 4 bases and J 5 bases; nucleotides not matched to a gene: 11. CDR1 and CDR2 from the germline V gene are LGHNA and YSLEER. The CDR3 runs 16 residues. The CDR3 region is CASSPYGLAENNEQFF. CDR3 sequence (DNA): TGCGCCAGCAGCCCCTACGGGCTAGCGGAGAACAATGAGCAGTTCTTC.

In this sample, this clonotype turned up a few times. The chain uses TRBV28 and TRBJ1-3; D ambiguous. Looked up from germline, CDR1 is MDHEN and CDR2 is SYDVKM. Deletions cut 8 bases from V and 0 bases from J, with 17 bases between. The length of the CDR3 is 16 residues. CDR3 protein: CASCLQTLLSGNTIYF. The CDR3 DNA is TGTGCCAGCTGTCTACAGACCTTGCTCTCTGGAAACACCATATATTTT.

This clonotype appeared once. The chain employs TRBV18 and TRBJ2-5, with 11 bases lining up with TRBD2. This CDR3 contains 16 residues. Germline V lookup: CDR1 KGHSH, CDR2 LQKENI. Trimming removed 6 bases from V and 2 bases from J; junction bases left unmatched: 8. CDR3 sequence: CASSPLAGGLQETQYF. The CDR3 DNA reads as TGTGCCAGCTCGCCTCTAGCGGGAGGCCTACAAGAGACCCAGTACTTC.

Many counts were recorded for this clonotype. The gene calls are TRBV7-6 and TRBJ2-3, with 14 bases fitting TRBD2. The germline V gene encodes CDR1 SGHVS and CDR2 FNYEAQ. Losses at the gene ends were 6 bases for V and 1 base for J; bases not matched to a gene: 6. The CDR3 covers 17 residues. Here the CDR3 reads CASSQPGLAGGTDTQYF. The CDR3, as DNA: TGTGCCAGCAGTCAACCGGGACTAGCGGGAGGCACAGATACGCAGTATTTT.

This clonotype was counted only a few times. The chain links TRBV19 to TRBJ2-5; D tentatively fits TRBD1 or TRBD2 (5 bases each). Trimming pared 5 bases from V and 6 bases from J, leaving 19 bases between. The CDR3 loop spans 15 amino acids. Germline V gene lookup returns CDR1 LNHDA and CDR2 SQIVND (reference sequence). The CDR3 nucleotides are TGTGCCAGTAGTGTTACCGGGACGGACCAGAAGACCCAGTACTTC. The encoded protein is CASSVTGTDQKTQYF.

The chain recombines TRBV29-1 with TRBJ2-5; tentatively, D is TRBD2 (6 bases). V lost 5 bases and J 2 bases, leaving 9 bases between the germline ends. Germline CDR1 is SQVTM and CDR2 is ANQGSEA. The CDR3 sequence is 12 residues long. As DNA, the CDR3 is TGCAGCGTTCTTGGGGGGCAAGAGACCCAGTACTTC. Amino acids: CSVLGGQETQYF.

The sample holds one count of this clonotype. Sequence at one end of the junction differs from germline and may be a read error. This chain uses TRBV6-2 or TRBV6-3 with TRBJ2-3; 8 positions agree with TRBD2. The length of the CDR3 is 14 residues. Germline values: CDR1 MNHEY, CDR2 SVGEGT. The CDR3 DNA sequence: TGTGTCAGCAATGACGGCGGGAGGTCCGATACGCAGTATTTT. This encodes CVSNDGGRSDTQYF.

This clonotype was counted ten times or more. The genes are TRBV7-6 and TRBJ2-5; 7 bases line up with TRBD1. Germline loops: CDR1 SGHVS, CDR2 FNYEAQ. CDR3 length equals 15 residues. V lost 4 bases, J lost 1 base, and 6 bases stayed unmatched. Here the CDR3 reads CASSSSGTAQETQYF. CDR3 bases: TGTGCCAGCAGCTCCTCCGGGACAGCCCAAGAGACCCAGTACTTC.

This clonotype appeared once. J is TRBJ2-7 and V is TRBV6-2 or TRBV6-3; 7 bases line up with TRBD2. The CDR3 totals 15 residues. The V gene end was trimmed by 6 bases and the J gene end by 3 bases; junction bases not matched to a gene: 11. Looked up from germline, CDR1 is MNHEY and CDR2 is SVGEGT. CDR3 nucleotides: TGTGCCAGCAGATCCCTAGCGGTTGGCGGCTACGAGCAGTACTTC. Encoded protein: CASRSLAVGGYEQYF.

This CDR3 is CASSYRLALTYNEQFF. CDR3 DNA: TGTGCCAGCAGCTACAGACTAGCGTTGACCTACAATGAGCAGTTCTTC. This sequence joins TRBV7-9 and TRBJ2-1, with 8 bases identical to TRBD2. Unmatched junction bases numbered 7, after V lost 4 bases and J lost 2 bases. Germline V gene sequence: CDR1 SEHNR, CDR2 FQNEAQ (reference sequence). CDR3 size: 16 residues.

This clonotype was recorded a few times. The rearrangement uses TRBV29-1 and TRBJ2-7; the match to TRBD2 covers 9 bases. Losses at the gene ends were 2 bases for V and 6 bases for J; bases not matched to a gene: 5. Looked up from germline, CDR1 is SQVTM and CDR2 is ANQGSEA. CDR3 length: 13 amino acids. Written as DNA, the CDR3 is TGCAGCGTTGAACGGCTAGCGGGAAGCGAGCAGTACTTC. It yields the protein CSVERLAGSEQYF.

In DNA, the CDR3 is TGTGCCAGCAGCCCTAACCGAAGACAGATGGGGGGGGAGCTGTTTTTT. Residues: CASSPNRRQMGGELFF. The gene calls are TRBV9 and TRBJ2-2, with D tentatively TRBD1 (5 bases). This CDR3 spans 16 amino acids. Per the germline V gene, CDR1 is SGDLS and CDR2 is YYNGEE. V was clipped by 4 bases and J by 8 bases, with 21 bases between them.

This clonotype was detected a few times. The chain couples TRBV29-1 to TRBJ2-5; no reliable D call. Between the trimmed V and J ends, which lost 2 bases and 2 bases, there was a span of 6 bases. The V gene's germline CDR1 is SQVTM and CDR2 ANQGSEA. The CDR3 is 12 residues long. CDR3 DNA: TGCAGCGTTGAATCAGGACAAGAGACCCAGTACTTC. It translates to CSVESGQETQYF.

This clonotype occurred a few times. The chain recombines TRBV7-9 with TRBJ1-2; D is possibly TRBD1 (5 bases). This CDR3 region has 15 residues. V was clipped by 0 bases and J by 4 bases, with 12 bases between them. From germline, CDR1 is SEHNR and CDR2 FQNEAQ (reference sequence). CDR3 protein: CASSLAGQGPYGYTF. The CDR3 coding sequence is TGTGCCAGCAGCTTAGCAGGTCAGGGACCCTATGGCTACACCTTC. The entire variable domain, with the rest obtained from reference TRBV7-9 and TRBJ1-2, is as follows: DTGVSQNPRHKITKRGQNVTFRCDPISEHNRLYWYRQTLGQGPEFLTYFQNEAQLEKSRLLSDRFSAERPKGSFSTLEIQRTEQGDSAMYLCASSLAGQGPYGYTFGSGTRLTVV.

The genes are TRBV7-3 and TRBJ2-7, with 10 bases lining up with TRBD1. CDR3 length: 13 amino acids. The germline gives CDR1 SGHTA, CDR2 FQGTGA. Trimming removed 4 bases from V and 7 bases from J; junction bases left unmatched: 4. The CDR3 DNA reads as TGTGCCAGCAGCTGGACAGGGGGAGGGGAGCAGTACTTC. This sequence encodes CASSWTGGGEQYF.

Many counts were recorded for this clonotype. The rearrangement links TRBV11-2 to TRBJ2-1; D gene uncertain. Germline loops: CDR1 SGHAT, CDR2 FQNNGV. V dropped 1 base and J dropped 5 bases, with 9 bases sitting between them. The CDR3 runs to 14 residues. The CDR3 loop reads CASSLGPAHNEQFF. The CDR3, as DNA: TGTGCCAGCAGCTTAGGTCCAGCTCACAATGAGCAGTTCTTC.

The chain joins TRBV2 to TRBJ2-1; TRBD1 matches 9 bases. This CDR3 is built from 13 residues. V dropped 11 bases and J dropped 7; count of bases not matched to a gene: 9. The V gene's germline CDR1 is SNHLY and CDR2 FYNNEI. The CDR3: CASLGQGLNEQFF. The CDR3 DNA reads as TGTGCCTCTTTGGGACAGGGATTAAATGAGCAGTTCTTC. Complete variable domain (other parts from reference TRBV2 and TRBJ2-1): EPEVTQTPSHQVTQMGQEVILRCVPISNHLYFYWYRQILGQKVEFLVSFYNNEISEKSEIFDDQFSVERPDGSNFTLKIRSTKLEDSAMYFCASLGQGLNEQFFGPGTRLTVL.

This chain connects TRBV7-6 to TRBJ2-5, with 12 bases identical to TRBD2. The CDR3 covers 14 residues. With V trimmed by 9 bases and J by 5 bases, 7 bases remained unmatched. The germline V gene has CDR1 SGHVS and CDR2 FNYEAQ. This CDR3 is CASKSGTSGETQYF. The CDR3 DNA sequence: TGTGCCAGTAAATCCGGGACTAGCGGGGAGACCCAGTACTTC.

This clonotype has a count of ten or more. The chain employs TRBV7-2 and TRBJ2-7; the D gene is possibly TRBD2 (6 bases). This CDR3 comprises 14 residues. The germline CDR1 and CDR2 sequences are SGHTA and FQGNSA. The ends were cut back, 1 base at V and 4 bases at J, with 11 bases in the middle. The CDR3 coding sequence is TGTGCCAGCAGCTTAGTGGGCGGGAAGTACGAGCAGTACTTC. The encoded protein is CASSLVGGKYEQYF.